Listed below are T cell receptor beta chains from one sample, sequenced in a study of blood T cells in healthy people across ages. Each CDR3 protein gets one entry after TCRdb re-called the 5' RACE reads with MiXCR. The sample contains about 1 million distinct CDR3 sequences, 40% to 45% of which appear only once. The sample taken for sequencing was blood. These receptors originate from a woman in her fifties or sixties in good health. The CDR3 runs from the conserved cysteine through the conserved F or W. D genes are given only for firm matches. Some rows have no size entry. The others give once, few or many, or a class for an expanded clone.

>-|14|-|TRBJ2-7|TRBV19
TGTGCCAGTAGTATAGGTATAGGGGCCTACGAGCAGTACTTC
CASSIGIGAYEQYF
>-|16|-|TRBJ2-5|TRBV5-1
TGCGCCAGCAGCTTGGAGGGCGGGGGCCGTATAGAGACCCAGTACTTC
CASSLEGGGRIETQYF
>-|14|TRBD2|TRBJ2-4|TRBV20-1
TGCAGTGCTAGAGTGGCGGGAGGGCCGCTGGAGCAGTACTTC
CSARVAGGPLEQYF
>few|15|TRBD2|TRBJ2-7|TRBV20-1
TGCAGTACTCCGAAGCCTAGCGGGCTTACCTACGAGCAGTACTTC
CSTPKPSGLTYEQYF
>few|13|-|TRBJ2-5|TRBV20-1
TGCAGTGCTAGTCAACTAGGAGGGGAGACCCAGTACTTC
CSASQLGGETQYF
>-|14|-|TRBJ1-2|TRBV5-1
TGCGCCAGCAGCTTCGACAGCAGGGCTCACGACTACACCTTC
CASSFDSRAHDYTF
>-|15|TRBD1|TRBJ1-5|TRBV27
TGTGCCAGCAGCAAAGGGACAGCCGCGCGTCAGCCCCAGCATTTT
CASSKGTAARQPQHF
>-|15|TRBD2|TRBJ2-3|TRBV6-1
TGTGCCAGCAGTGAAGTGGCTAGCGGAGTTGATACGCAGTATTTT
CASSEVASGVDTQYF
>few|17|TRBD1|TRBJ1-3|TRBV4-1
TGCGCCAGCAGCCAAGCAGGGGGTCGCCTCTCTGGAAACACCATATATTTT
CASSQAGGRLSGNTIYF
>-|14|-|TRBJ1-2|TRBV14
TGTGCCAGCCCATCAATCAGGGGCTATAATGGCTACACCTTC
CASPSIRGYNGYTF
>-|16|TRBD1|TRBJ2-3|TRBV5-1
TGCGCCAGCAGCTTGGGGGGACAGGGAGACACAGATACGCAGTATTTT
CASSLGGQGDTDTQYF
>-|16|-|TRBJ1-5|TRBV11-2
TGTGCCAGCAGCCCGAATTGGGGGGATGGCAATCAGCCCCAGCATTTT
CASSPNWGDGNQPQHF
>-|15|-|TRBJ2-7|TRBV29-1
TGCAGCGTTGAAGACGGAGAGGCCGGGAACTACGAGCAGTACTTC
CSVEDGEAGNYEQYF
>-|16|TRBD2|TRBJ2-3|TRBV9
TGTGCCAGCAGCACAGCGGGAGGGTCTAGCACAGATACGCAGTATTTT
CASSTAGGSSTDTQYF
>few|14|-|TRBJ2-3|TRBV18
TGTGCCAGCTCACAGGAGGGGGCAACAGATACGCAGTATTTT
CASSQEGATDTQYF
>-|14|-|TRBJ2-3|TRBV7-2
TGTGCCAGCAGCGTAAAGGGACGCGGGGATACGCAGTATTTT
CASSVKGRGDTQYF
>few|18|-|TRBJ2-1|TRBV7-9
TGTGCCAGCAGCTTAGTGGTTTGGTTGGGGCACTCCTACAATGAGCAGTTCTTC
CASSLVVWLGHSYNEQFF
>few|14|-|TRBJ2-1|TRBV12-3/TRBV12-4
TGTGCCAGCAGTGTTTCCAGCCAGGGTGGTGAGCAGTTCTTC
CASSVSSQGGEQFF
>few|11|-|TRBJ2-3|TRBV12-3/TRBV12-4
TGTGCCAGCAGTTCAGGGTACACGCAGTATTTT
CASSSGYTQYF
>-|15|-|TRBJ2-3|TRBV5-1
TGCGCCAGCAGCTCTTATAGTGGGAGTACAGATACGCAGTATTTT
CASSSYSGSTDTQYF
>-|15|TRBD2|TRBJ2-5|TRBV10-2
TGCGCCAGCAACAACATAGCGGGCGTAGGGGAGACCCAGTACTTC
CASNNIAGVGETQYF
>-|15|TRBD1|TRBJ1-5|TRBV5-5
TGTGCCAGCAGCTTAAGAGGGGGCGACAATCAGCCCCAGCATTTT
CASSLRGGDNQPQHF
>few|13|-|TRBJ1-6|TRBV12-3/TRBV12-4
TGTGCCAGCAGTACGGACGGACTTTCACCCCTCCACTTT
CASSTDGLSPLHF
>-|17|-|TRBJ2-7|TRBV5-6
TGTGCCAGCAGCTTTAGGTTGCAGGGACACCTTACCTACGAGCAGTACTTC
CASSFRLQGHLTYEQYF
>-|12|-|TRBJ2-2|TRBV28
TGTGCCAGCAGTTTAGTGATGGGGGAGCTGTTTTTT
CASSLVMGELFF
>-|17|TRBD2|TRBJ2-1|TRBV11-1
TGTGCCAGCAGCGCCGGACTAGCGGGAGGGCTGAGGAATGAGCAGTTCTTC
CASSAGLAGGLRNEQFF
>-|14|TRBD2|TRBJ2-7|TRBV10-3
TGTGCCATCAGTGGGCTAGCGGGAAACTACGAGCAGTACTTC
CAISGLAGNYEQYF
>-|16|-|TRBJ2-2|TRBV5-5
TGTGCCAGCAGTTCACTTGACGGGGGTCTGGGCGGGGAGCTGTTTTTT
CASSSLDGGLGGELFF
>-|14|TRBD1|TRBJ2-1|TRBV10-3
TGTGCCATCAGTGAGAACAGGGGTGGGAATGAGCAGTTCTTC
CAISENRGGNEQFF
>-|14|-|TRBJ2-1|TRBV20-1
TGCAGTGCTGGAGATCTCCGGCGTGTGGCTGAGCAGTTCTTC
CSAGDLRRVAEQFF
>-|13|-|TRBJ1-2|TRBV10-3
TGTGCCATCAGTGAGTCGGAGGGGCGTAGATACACCTTC
CAISESEGRRYTF
>few|13|-|TRBJ2-7|TRBV3-1
TGTGCCAGCAGCCGGGACAACCCCTACGAGCAGTACTTC
CASSRDNPYEQYF
>-|16|TRBD1|TRBJ1-4|TRBV25-1
TGTGCCAGCAGTGATGGGACAGGCCCCCTTAGAGAAAAACTGTTTTTT
CASSDGTGPLREKLFF
>-|16|-|TRBJ2-7|TRBV18
TGTGCCAGCTCACCACGCGGGACAGCTGGGGGGTACGAGCAGTACTTC
CASSPRGTAGGYEQYF
>-|14|-|TRBJ1-1|TRBV12-3/TRBV12-4
TGTGCCAGCAGTCGGACACCCATGAACACTGAAGCTTTCTTT
CASSRTPMNTEAFF
>once|17|-|TRBJ1-5|TRBV21-1
TGTGCCAGCAGCAAAAACGGGGAGACCGGGGGGAATCAGCCCCAGCATTTT
CASSKNGETGGNQPQHF
>-|15|-|TRBJ2-1|TRBV10-3
TGTGCCGTCCGGAACAGGGAACAAGGGGTGAGTGAGCAGTTCTTC
CAVRNREQGVSEQFF
>few|14|-|TRBJ2-4|TRBV3-1
TGTGCCAGCAGCCAAACCCGCCAAGCCCAAGTCGAGTACTTC
CASSQTRQAQVEYF
>-|15|TRBD1|TRBJ1-2|TRBV2
TGTGCCAGCAGCGATGAGGGACAGGGGGCAGTCGGCCACACCTTC
CASSDEGQGAVGHTF
>few|14|TRBD2|TRBJ2-1|TRBV20-1
TGCAGTGCTAGCTGGACTAGCGGATTGAATGAGCAGTTCTTC
CSASWTSGLNEQFF
>-|12|TRBD1|TRBJ2-7|TRBV24-1
TGTGCCACCAGTGCTACAGGGGAGAGGGAGTACTTC
CATSATGEREYF
>-|14|-|TRBJ1-2|TRBV7-9
TGTGCCAGCAGCTTAGAGGGAGGGGGAGAAGGCTACACCTTC
CASSLEGGGEGYTF